One T cell receptor (beta chain) is described in this entry. No antigen is known for it. The J segment lost 1 base and the V segment lost 7 bases, leaving 7 bases of the junction unmatched. The germline V gene encodes CDR1 MNHEY and CDR2 SVGEGT. There are 15 residues in the CDR3. Indicated treatment: approximately nine-day PBMC culture with coronavirus spike peptide pools or control peptides (ViraFEST assay). Oncomine TCR Beta short-read sequencing was applied to DNA from cultured CD4+ T cells. Using the QIAamp micro DNA kit, genomic DNA was extracted from the CD4+ T cells that had been cultured. TCRdb re-called the PCR reads through MiXCR, storing one row per CDR3 protein. The sample contains under 8,000 distinct CDR3 sequences, roughly 58% of which appear only once. This sample stems from a study of vaccination and CD4 T cells after COVID-19. Study-wide results and caveats: Vaccine-specific clones in convalescent patients were spike mono-reactive in 304 of 307 cases.

Sequences were obtained from CD4+ T cells from blood, cultured in vitro. The chain has TRBV6-2 or TRBV6-3 and TRBJ2-1, with 7 positions matching TRBD2. The TCR comes from a human donor who had recovered from COVID-19. CDR3 region: CASTGGSGSYNEQFF. Here the CDR3 DNA reads TGTGCCAGCACCGGCGGGAGTGGGTCCTACAATGAGCAGTTCTTC.